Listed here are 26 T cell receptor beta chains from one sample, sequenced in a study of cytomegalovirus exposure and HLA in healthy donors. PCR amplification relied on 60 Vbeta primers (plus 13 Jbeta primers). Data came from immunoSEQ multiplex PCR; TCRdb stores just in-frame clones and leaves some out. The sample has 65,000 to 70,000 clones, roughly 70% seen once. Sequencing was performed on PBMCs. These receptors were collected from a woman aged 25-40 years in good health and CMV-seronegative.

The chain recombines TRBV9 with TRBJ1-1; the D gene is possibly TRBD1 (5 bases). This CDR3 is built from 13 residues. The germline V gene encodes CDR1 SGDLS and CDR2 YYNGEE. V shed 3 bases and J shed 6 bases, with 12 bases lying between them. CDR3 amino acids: CASSGGVRAEAFF. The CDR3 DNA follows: TGTGCCAGCAGCGGCGGCGTCAGGGCTGAAGCTTTCTTT.

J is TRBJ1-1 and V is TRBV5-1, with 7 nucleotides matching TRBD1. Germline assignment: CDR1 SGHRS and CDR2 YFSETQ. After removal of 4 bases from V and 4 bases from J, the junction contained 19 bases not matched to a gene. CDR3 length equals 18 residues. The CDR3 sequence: CASSVPGQPSMMITEAFF. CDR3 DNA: TGCGCCAGCAGCGTACCGGGACAGCCTAGTATGATGATCACTGAAGCTTTCTTT.

The CDR3 region is CASSLASGNELYYEQYF. DNA for the CDR3: TGTGCCAGCAGCTTGGCTTCAGGGAATGAACTATACTACGAGCAGTACTTC. The chain recombines TRBV5-4 with TRBJ2-7, with D perhaps matching TRBD1 (5 bases). Trimming left V 0 bases short and J 3 bases short, with 19 bases between. There are 17 residues in the CDR3. Germline CDR1 and CDR2: SGHNT and YYREEE (reference sequence). Drawing the rest from reference TRBV5-4 and TRBJ2-7, the complete variable domain is ETGVTQSPTHLIKTRGQQVTLRCSSQSGHNTVSWYQQALGQGPQFIFQYYREEENGRGNFPPRFSGLQFPNYSSELNVNALELDDSALYLCASSLASGNELYYEQYFGPGTRLTVT.

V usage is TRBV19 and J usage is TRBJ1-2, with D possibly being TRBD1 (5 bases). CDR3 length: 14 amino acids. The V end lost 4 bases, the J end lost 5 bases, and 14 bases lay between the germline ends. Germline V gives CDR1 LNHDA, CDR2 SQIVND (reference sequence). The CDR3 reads CASSTSDRSYGYTF. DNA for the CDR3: TGTGCCAGTAGTACCTCCGACAGATCTTATGGCTACACCTTC.

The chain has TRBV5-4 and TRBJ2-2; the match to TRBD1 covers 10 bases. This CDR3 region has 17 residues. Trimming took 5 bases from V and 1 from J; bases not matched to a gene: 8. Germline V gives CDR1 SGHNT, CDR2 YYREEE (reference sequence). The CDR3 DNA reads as TGTGCCAGCAGTTCTGACAGGGGGCCTTGGAACACCGGGGAGCTGTTTTTT. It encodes CASSSDRGPWNTGELFF.

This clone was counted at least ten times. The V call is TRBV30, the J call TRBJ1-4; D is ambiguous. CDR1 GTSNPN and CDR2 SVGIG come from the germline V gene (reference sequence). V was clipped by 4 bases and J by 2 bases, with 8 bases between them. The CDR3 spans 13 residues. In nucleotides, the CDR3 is TGTGCCTGGACTCCCGGGACTAATGAAAAACTGTTTTTT. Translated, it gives CAWTPGTNEKLFF.

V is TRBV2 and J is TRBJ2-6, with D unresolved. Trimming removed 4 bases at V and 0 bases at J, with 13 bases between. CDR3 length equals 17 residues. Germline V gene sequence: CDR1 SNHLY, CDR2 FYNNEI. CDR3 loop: CASSAAGSSSGANVLTF. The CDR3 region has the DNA TGTGCCAGCAGTGCGGCAGGCTCAAGCTCTGGGGCCAACGTCCTGACTTTC.

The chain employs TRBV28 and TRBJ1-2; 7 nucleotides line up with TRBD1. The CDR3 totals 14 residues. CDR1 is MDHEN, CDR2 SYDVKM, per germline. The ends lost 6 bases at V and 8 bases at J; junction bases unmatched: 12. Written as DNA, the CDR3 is TGTGCCAGCAGCCTAGCGAGGGGGCGTATCGGCTACACCTTC. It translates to CASSLARGRIGYTF.

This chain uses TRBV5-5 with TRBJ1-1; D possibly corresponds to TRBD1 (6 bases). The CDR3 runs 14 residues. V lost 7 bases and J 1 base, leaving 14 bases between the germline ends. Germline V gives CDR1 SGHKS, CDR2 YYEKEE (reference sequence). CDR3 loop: CASGGVTGNTEAFF. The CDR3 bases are TGTGCCAGCGGGGGGGTGACAGGGAACACTGAAGCTTTCTTT. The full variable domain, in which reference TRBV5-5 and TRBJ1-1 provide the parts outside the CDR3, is DAGVTQSPTHLIKTRGQQVTLRCSPISGHKSVSWYQQVLGQGPQFIFQYYEKEERGRGNFPDRFSARQFPNYSSELNVNALLLGDSALYLCASGGVTGNTEAFFGQGTRLTVV.

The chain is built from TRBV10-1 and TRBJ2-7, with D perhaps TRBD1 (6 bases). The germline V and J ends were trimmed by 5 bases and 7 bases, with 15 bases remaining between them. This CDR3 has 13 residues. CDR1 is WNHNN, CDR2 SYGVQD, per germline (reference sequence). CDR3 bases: TGCGCCAGCAGTCGGACAGCCCCCGGGGAGCAGTACTTC. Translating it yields CASSRTAPGEQYF.

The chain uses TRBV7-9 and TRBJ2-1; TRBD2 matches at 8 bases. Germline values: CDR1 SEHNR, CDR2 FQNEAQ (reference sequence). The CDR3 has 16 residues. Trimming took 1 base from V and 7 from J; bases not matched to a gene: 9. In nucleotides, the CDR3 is TGTGCCAGCAGCTTAGGAGCGGGGGCACGGCGGAATGAGCAGTTCTTC. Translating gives CASSLGAGARRNEQFF.

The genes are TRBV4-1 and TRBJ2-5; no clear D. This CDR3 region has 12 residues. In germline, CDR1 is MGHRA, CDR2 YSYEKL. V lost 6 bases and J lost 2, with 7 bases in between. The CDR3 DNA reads TGCGCCAGCAGACAATCACAAGAGACCCAGTACTTC. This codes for CASRQSQETQYF.

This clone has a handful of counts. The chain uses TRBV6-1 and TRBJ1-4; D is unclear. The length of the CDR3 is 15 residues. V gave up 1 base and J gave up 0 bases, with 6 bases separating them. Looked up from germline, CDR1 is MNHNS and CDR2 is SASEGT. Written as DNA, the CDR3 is TGTGCCAGCAGTGAAGTCCCCGCAACTAATGAAAAACTGTTTTTT. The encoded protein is CASSEVPATNEKLFF.

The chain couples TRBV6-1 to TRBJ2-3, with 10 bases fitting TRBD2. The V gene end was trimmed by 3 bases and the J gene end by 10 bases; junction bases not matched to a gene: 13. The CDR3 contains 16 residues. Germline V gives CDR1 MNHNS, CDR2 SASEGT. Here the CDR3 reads CASSERAGGISIAQYF. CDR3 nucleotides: TGTGCCAGCAGTGAGAGAGCGGGGGGGATTTCAATCGCGCAGTATTTT.

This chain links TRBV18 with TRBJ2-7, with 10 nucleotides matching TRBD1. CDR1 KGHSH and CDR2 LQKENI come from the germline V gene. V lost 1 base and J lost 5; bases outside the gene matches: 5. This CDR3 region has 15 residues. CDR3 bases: TGTGCCAGCTCACCACTGGTGACAGGGGGCAACGAGCAGTACTTC. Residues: CASSPLVTGGNEQYF.

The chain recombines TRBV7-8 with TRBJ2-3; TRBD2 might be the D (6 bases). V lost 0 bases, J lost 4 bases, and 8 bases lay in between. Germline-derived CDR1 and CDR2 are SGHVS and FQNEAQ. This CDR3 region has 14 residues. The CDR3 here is CASSLAGGSDTQYF. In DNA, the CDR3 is TGTGCCAGCAGCTTAGCGGGGGGATCAGATACGCAGTATTTT. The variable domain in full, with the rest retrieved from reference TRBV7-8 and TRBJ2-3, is GAGVSQSPRYKVAKRGQDVALRCDPISGHVSLFWYQQALGQGPEFLTYFQNEAQLDKSGLPSDRFFAERPEGSVSTLKIQRTQQEDSAVYLCASSLAGGSDTQYFGPGTRLTVL.

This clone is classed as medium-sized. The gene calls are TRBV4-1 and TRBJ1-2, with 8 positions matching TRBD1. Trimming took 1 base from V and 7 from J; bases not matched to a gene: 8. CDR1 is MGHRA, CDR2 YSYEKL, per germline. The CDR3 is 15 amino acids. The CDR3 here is CASSQAWQGARGYTF. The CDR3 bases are TGCGCCAGCAGCCAAGCTTGGCAGGGGGCGCGTGGCTACACCTTC.

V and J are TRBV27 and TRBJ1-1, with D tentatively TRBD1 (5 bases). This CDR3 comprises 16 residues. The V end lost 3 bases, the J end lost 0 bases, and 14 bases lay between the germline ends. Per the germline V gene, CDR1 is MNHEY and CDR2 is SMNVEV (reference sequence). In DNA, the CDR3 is TGTGCCAGCAGTTTCGGTCAGGGCAGGGTGAACACTGAAGCTTTCTTT. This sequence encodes CASSFGQGRVNTEAFF.

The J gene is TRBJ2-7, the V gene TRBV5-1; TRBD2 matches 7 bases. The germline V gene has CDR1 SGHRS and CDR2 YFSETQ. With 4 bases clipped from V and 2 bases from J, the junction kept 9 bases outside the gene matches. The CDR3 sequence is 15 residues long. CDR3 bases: TGCGCCAGCAGCCTCGGGAGGCAGGAGACCTACGAGCAGTACTTC. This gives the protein CASSLGRQETYEQYF.

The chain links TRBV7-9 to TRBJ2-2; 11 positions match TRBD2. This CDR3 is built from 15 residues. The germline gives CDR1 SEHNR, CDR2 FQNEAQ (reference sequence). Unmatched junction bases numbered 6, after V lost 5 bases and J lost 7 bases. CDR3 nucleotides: TGTGCCAGCAGCCCCGGGACTAGCGGAATCGGGGAGCTGTTTTTT. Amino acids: CASSPGTSGIGELFF.

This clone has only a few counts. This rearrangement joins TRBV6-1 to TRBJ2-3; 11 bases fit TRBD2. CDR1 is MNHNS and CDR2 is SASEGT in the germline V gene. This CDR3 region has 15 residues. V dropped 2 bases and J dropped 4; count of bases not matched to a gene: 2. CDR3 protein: CASSEFSGGADTQYF. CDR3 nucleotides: TGTGCCAGCAGTGAATTTAGCGGGGGGGCAGATACGCAGTATTTT.

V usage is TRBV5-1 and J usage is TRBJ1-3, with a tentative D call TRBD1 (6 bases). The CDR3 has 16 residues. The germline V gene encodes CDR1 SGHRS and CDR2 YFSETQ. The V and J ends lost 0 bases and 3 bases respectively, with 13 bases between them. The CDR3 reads CASSLAGGLFGNTIYF. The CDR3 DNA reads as TGCGCCAGCAGCTTGGCCGGGGGGCTATTTGGAAACACCATATATTTT. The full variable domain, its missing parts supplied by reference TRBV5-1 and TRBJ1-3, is KAGVTQTPRYLIKTRGQQVTLSCSPISGHRSVSWYQQTPGQGLQFLFEYFSETQRNKGNFPGRFSGRQFSNSRSEMNVSTLELGDSALYLCASSLAGGLFGNTIYFGEGSWLTVV.

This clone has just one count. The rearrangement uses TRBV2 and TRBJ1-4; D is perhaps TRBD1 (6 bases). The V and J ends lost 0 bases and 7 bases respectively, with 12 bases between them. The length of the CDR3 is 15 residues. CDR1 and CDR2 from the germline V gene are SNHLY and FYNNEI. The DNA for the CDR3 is TGTGCCAGCAGTGAAGCGCGGGGGCCCATTGAAAAACTGTTTTTT. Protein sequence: CASSEARGPIEKLFF.

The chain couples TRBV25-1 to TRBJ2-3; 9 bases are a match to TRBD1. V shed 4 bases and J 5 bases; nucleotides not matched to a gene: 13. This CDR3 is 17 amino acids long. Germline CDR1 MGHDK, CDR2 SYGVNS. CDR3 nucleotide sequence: TGTGCCAGCAGTGTTGAATCGACAGGGGGTTCGAGAGATACGCAGTATTTT. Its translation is CASSVESTGGSRDTQYF.

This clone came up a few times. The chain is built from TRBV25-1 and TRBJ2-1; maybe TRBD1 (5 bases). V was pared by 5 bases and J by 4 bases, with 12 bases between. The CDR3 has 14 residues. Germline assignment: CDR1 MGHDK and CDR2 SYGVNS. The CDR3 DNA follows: TGTGCCAGCAGTCAGGAAGGGGTATACAATGAGCAGTTCTTC. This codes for CASSQEGVYNEQFF. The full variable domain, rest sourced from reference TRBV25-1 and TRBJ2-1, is EADIYQTPRYLVIGTGKKITLECSQTMGHDKMYWYQQDPGMELHLIHYSYGVNSTEKGDLSSESTVSRIRTEHFPLTLESARPSHTSQYLCASSQEGVYNEQFFGPGTRLTVL.

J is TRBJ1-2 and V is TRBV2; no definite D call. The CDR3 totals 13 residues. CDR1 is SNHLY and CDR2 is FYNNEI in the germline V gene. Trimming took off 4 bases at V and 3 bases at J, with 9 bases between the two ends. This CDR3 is CASSVATDYGYTF. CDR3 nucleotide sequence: TGTGCCAGCAGTGTAGCCACAGACTATGGCTACACCTTC.